This is a list of T cell receptor beta chains from one sample in a study of blood T cell repertoires in COVID-19. Method: immunoSEQ multiplex PCR; TCRdb's copy keeps in-frame clones and lacks some. This sample yields about 190,000 clones, of which more than 70% are seen a single time; 3.5% to 5% belongs to the top ten. The sample taken for sequencing was peripheral blood. These receptors originate from a woman aged 25 to 39 with acute or convalescent COVID-19. CDR3s include the opening cysteine and the closing phenylalanine or tryptophan. D genes are given only for firm matches. Clone size is shown for a subset of rows, as once, few, many or a class of expanded clone.

clone size: -
V gene: TRBV7-9
D gene: -
J gene: TRBJ2-7
CDR3 length: 12
CDR3 DNA: TGTGCCAGCAGCATGGAGGCCGGCGAGCAGTACTTC
CDR3 protein: CASSMEAGEQYF

clone size: -
V gene: TRBV5-1
D gene: TRBD2
J gene: TRBJ2-3
CDR3 length: 13
CDR3 DNA: TGCGCCAGCAGTAGCGGGAGCACGGGTACGCAGTATTTT
CDR3 protein: CASSSGSTGTQYF

clone size: -
V gene: TRBV3-1/TRBV3-2
D gene: TRBD2
J gene: TRBJ2-1
CDR3 length: 12
CDR3 DNA: TGTGCCAGCTTAGCGGGAACGCGGGAGCAGTTCTTC
CDR3 protein: CASLAGTREQFF

clone size: once
V gene: TRBV27
D gene: -
J gene: TRBJ1-5
CDR3 length: 15
CDR3 DNA: TGTGCCAGCAGTAGAGATGGACTGCTAAATCAGCCCCAGCATTTT
CDR3 protein: CASSRDGLLNQPQHF

clone size: -
V gene: TRBV6-5
D gene: -
J gene: TRBJ2-7
CDR3 length: 16
CDR3 DNA: TGTGCCAGCAGTTACTCGAGGGTAAGCCTAGTGTACGAGCAGTACTTC
CDR3 protein: CASSYSRVSLVYEQYF

clone size: -
V gene: TRBV20-1
D gene: TRBD1
J gene: TRBJ2-5
CDR3 length: 13
CDR3 DNA: TGCAGTGCTGGTGACAGGGGACAAGAGACCCAGTACTTC
CDR3 protein: CSAGDRGQETQYF

clone size: -
V gene: TRBV14
D gene: TRBD2
J gene: TRBJ2-1
CDR3 length: 15
CDR3 DNA: TGTGCCAGCAGCCCGACCGGGAGGGCTTACAATGAGCAGTTCTTC
CDR3 protein: CASSPTGRAYNEQFF

clone size: -
V gene: TRBV6-1
D gene: -
J gene: TRBJ1-1
CDR3 length: 13
CDR3 DNA: TGTGCCAGCAGTGACGGTCTGAACACTGAAGCTTTCTTT
CDR3 protein: CASSDGLNTEAFF

clone size: -
V gene: TRBV10-2
D gene: -
J gene: TRBJ2-7
CDR3 length: 13
CDR3 DNA: TGCGCCAGCAGTGAGTTTAGCGAGTACGAGCAGTACTTC
CDR3 protein: CASSEFSEYEQYF

clone size: -
V gene: TRBV12-3/TRBV12-4
D gene: TRBD1
J gene: TRBJ2-1
CDR3 length: 12
CDR3 DNA: TGTGCCAGCAGTTTACGGGACAGTGAGCAGTTCTTC
CDR3 protein: CASSLRDSEQFF

clone size: -
V gene: TRBV9
D gene: -
J gene: TRBJ2-2
CDR3 length: 17
CDR3 DNA: TGTGCCAGCAGCGCCCTTTTGGAGCAGGGTTACACCGGGGAGCTGTTTTTT
CDR3 protein: CASSALLEQGYTGELFF

clone size: -
V gene: TRBV4-1
D gene: TRBD1
J gene: TRBJ1-5
CDR3 length: 16
CDR3 DNA: TGCGCCAGCAGCCCTACAGGGGGCAAAAGCAATCAGCCCCAGCATTTT
CDR3 protein: CASSPTGGKSNQPQHF